In this sample, the clone carrying this T cell receptor (beta chain) turned up a few times. Its antigen is undetermined. This entry belongs to a study of beta chain features in type 1 diabetes. General study points: The naive, central memory and Treg TCRB repertoires showed an apparent similarity that was greater among patients than among healthy donors. HLA effects on TCRB rearrangement stayed unresolved here. TCRB CDR3s were moderately but significantly shorter in Type 1 diabetes patients in all four CD4+ subsets.

Trimming shortened V by 2 bases and J by 0 bases, and 5 bases separated the two germline ends. Per germline, CDR1 MNHEY and CDR2 SVGAGI. CDR3 length: 13 amino acids. Sorting that relied on CD45RO/CCR7/CD25/CD127/CD95/CD27 yielded CD4+ naive, central memory, regulatory and stem cell-like memory cells. The study reverse transcribed the entire isolated RNA, so it sequenced expressed TCRB transcripts. Deep immunoSEQ sequencing covered naive, central memory and regulatory T cell samples. Sequencing used immunoSEQ multiplex PCR; TCRdb keeps in-frame clones, though not all of them. The sample includes some 250,000 clones, under 13% of them seen just once.

The V gene is TRBV6-5, the J gene TRBJ2-7; D gene unclear. This clonotype was obtained from a man aged 25-45 years with type 1 diabetes. The sequencing input was naive CD4+ T cells from blood. For the CDR3, the DNA is TGTGCCAGCAGTTACGGCACCTCCTACGAGCAGTACTTC. It is translated as CASSYGTSYEQYF.